The 28 T cell receptor beta chains listed next were all sequenced from one sample in a study of T-cell reconstitution after alpha-beta-depleted transplantation in children. TCRbeta library construction was performed incorporating unique molecular identifiers. TCRdb fed the PCR reads into MiXCR, producing one record per CDR3 protein. The data hold 490,000 or so distinct CDR3 sequences, with under 12% observed a single time. The input for sequencing was PBMCs, taken before TCRalphabeta/CD19-depleted stem cell transplant. The source is a child aged 2 to 9 with inherited bone marrow failure, due to receive a stem cell transplant.

This clonotype was detected many times. The CDR3 sequence: CASSKGAF. The CDR3 nucleotides are TGTGCCAGCAGCAAAGGGGCCTTC. This chain joins TRBV21-1 and TRBJ2-1. TRBV21-1 is a known pseudogene. This CDR3 region has 8 residues.

The J gene is TRBJ2-2, the V gene TRBV19; 9 nucleotides line up with TRBD2. The V gene end was trimmed by 3 bases and the J gene end by 4 bases; junction bases not matched to a gene: 12. The CDR3 has 18 amino acids. CDR1 LNHDA and CDR2 SQIVND come from the germline V gene (reference sequence). The CDR3 loop is CASSIGRRLAGTTGELFF. DNA for the CDR3: TGTGCCAGTAGTATCGGTCGTCGGCTAGCGGGAACCACCGGGGAGCTGTTTTTT.

V and J are TRBV12-3 or TRBV12-4 and TRBJ2-5; D might be TRBD2 (6 bases). The CDR3 has 16 residues. V dropped 3 bases and J dropped 3 bases, with 17 bases sitting between them. The CDR3 reads CASSFLGGTAEETQYF. The CDR3 nucleotides are TGTGCCAGCAGTTTTCTGGGCGGGACGGCCGAAGAGACCCAGTACTTC.

This clonotype was detected ten times or more. Written as DNA, the CDR3 is TGTGCCAGCGCATCTGTTGGCAGCTACCAAGAGACCCAGTACTTC. Its translation is CASASVGSYQETQYF. This chain links TRBV7-9 with TRBJ2-5; D gene ambiguous. The CDR3 has 15 residues. Germline-derived CDR1 and CDR2 are SEHNR and FQNEAQ (reference sequence). Trimming took off 8 bases at V and 0 bases at J, with 16 bases between the two ends.

This clonotype appeared a few times. The V call is TRBV20-1, the J call TRBJ2-1, with 8 bases identical to TRBD2. The CDR3 covers 15 residues. V lost 6 bases and J lost 9; bases outside the gene matches: 16. In germline, CDR1 is DFQATT, CDR2 SNEGSKA (reference sequence). The CDR3 loop is CSAPQPGLGAREQFF. The CDR3 DNA is TGCAGTGCGCCCCAACCGGGACTAGGGGCACGTGAGCAGTTCTTC.

This clonotype was recorded many times. This rearrangement joins TRBV4-3 to TRBJ2-7, with D possibly matching TRBD1 (5 bases). The CDR3 contains 15 residues. CDR1 and CDR2 from the germline V gene are LGHNA and YSLEER. Trimming cost V 4 bases and J 3 bases, with 16 bases left between them. The CDR3 nucleotides read TGCGCCAGCAGCCCAGCCGCAGACAGAATCTACGAGCAGTACTTC. It encodes CASSPAADRIYEQYF.

At least ten counts were recorded for this clonotype. The gene calls are TRBV4-1 and TRBJ2-7, with D perhaps matching TRBD2 (6 bases). This CDR3 is 15 amino acids long. The V and J ends lost 1 base and 6 bases respectively, with 16 bases between them. Germline CDR1 MGHRA, CDR2 YSYEKL. Written as DNA, the CDR3 is TGCGCCAGCAGCCAAGGCCGCGGGACGGGGAGCGAGCAGTACTTC. Translation: CASSQGRGTGSEQYF.

The chain joins TRBV5-6 to TRBJ2-1, with TRBD2 matching over 7 bases. Unmatched junction bases numbered 9, after V lost 3 bases and J lost 3 bases. This CDR3 spans 16 amino acids. CDR1 and CDR2 (germline): SGHDT, YYEEEE. DNA of the CDR3: TGTGCCAGCAGCTGGGGGAGGGACGGCCGCTACAATGAGCAGTTCTTC. Translated, it gives CASSWGRDGRYNEQFF.

This clonotype was counted many times. The chain employs TRBV20-1 and TRBJ2-7, with TRBD1 as a possible D gene (6 bases). The CDR3 totals 11 residues. The V and J ends lost 6 bases and 6 bases respectively, with 12 bases between them. Per the germline V gene, CDR1 is DFQATT and CDR2 is SNEGSKA (reference sequence). In DNA form, the CDR3 reads TGCAGTGCCCCAGGACAGATCGAGCAGTACTTC. Its protein product is CSAPGQIEQYF.

Only a few counts were recorded for this clonotype. The V and J genes are TRBV19 and TRBJ1-2, with 7 bases aligning to TRBD1. The junction had 9 bases not matched to a gene; V was cut back by 7 bases and J by 7 bases. Germline CDR1 LNHDA, CDR2 SQIVND (reference sequence). The CDR3 has 13 residues. The CDR3 protein is CASTRQGIGGYTF. In nucleotides, the CDR3 is TGTGCCAGTACCCGACAGGGAATTGGTGGCTACACCTTC.

This clonotype occurred a few times. The chain carries TRBV19 and TRBJ2-1; D perhaps matches TRBD2 (5 bases). Between the trimmed V and J ends, which lost 10 bases and 0 bases, there was a span of 13 bases. The CDR3 loop spans 14 amino acids. Per the germline V gene, CDR1 is LNHDA and CDR2 is SQIVND (reference sequence). CDR3 in amino acids: CATTPGSSYNEQFF. The CDR3 DNA is TGTGCCACCACGCCGGGGAGCTCCTACAATGAGCAGTTCTTC.

There are many counts of this clonotype. V is TRBV12-3 or TRBV12-4 and J is TRBJ2-7, with 11 nucleotides matching TRBD2. Trimming at V came to 6 bases and at J to 0 bases, leaving 10 bases not matched to a gene. The length of the CDR3 is 17 residues. The CDR3 is CASSLTLAGVLSYEQYF. In nucleotides, the CDR3 is TGTGCCAGCAGCCTTACACTAGCGGGAGTCCTCTCCTACGAGCAGTACTTC.

The V and J genes are TRBV23-1 and TRBJ1-1, with D possibly matching TRBD1 (5 bases). TRBV23-1 is known as an ORF, though its function is uncertain. The V end was cut by 8 bases, the J end by 1 base, with 11 bases between. This CDR3 spans 13 amino acids. In DNA form, the CDR3 reads TGCGCCAGCGGGGCCAGTCCGAACACTGAAGCTTTCTTT. This gives the protein CASGASPNTEAFF.

This clonotype was picked up a small number of times. The chain joins TRBV12-3 or TRBV12-4 to TRBJ1-6, with TRBD1 identical over 7 bases. This CDR3 has 18 amino acids. Losses at the gene ends were 7 bases for V and 9 bases for J; bases not matched to a gene: 21. CDR3 amino acids: CASTTRFRTGRWGSPLHF. The DNA of the CDR3 is TGTGCCAGCACCACGAGATTCAGGACAGGTCGCTGGGGTTCACCCCTCCACTTT.

A note on this clonotype: One end of the junction is discordant with germline, which a read error may explain. This chain joins TRBV18 and TRBJ1-1; the D is unclear. Germline V gene lookup returns CDR1 KGHSH and CDR2 LQKENI. The CDR3 runs to 14 residues. The CDR3 bases are TGTGCCATCTCAATCCGACGGGAGAACACTGAAGCTTTCTTT. Encoded protein: CAISIRRENTEAFF. Filled out from reference TRBV18 and TRBJ1-1, the complete variable domain reads NAGVMQNPRHLVRRRGQEARLRCSPMKGHSHVYWYRQLPEEGLKFMVYLQKENIIDESGMPKERFSAEFPKEGPSILRIQQVVRGDSAAYFCAISIRRENTEAFFGQGTRLTVV.

Many counts were recorded for this clonotype. The chain couples TRBV12-3 or TRBV12-4 to TRBJ2-7, with D possibly being TRBD1 or TRBD2 (5 bases each). The CDR3 has 12 residues. V lost 6 bases and J lost 0, with 6 bases in between. The CDR3 DNA reads as TGTGCCAGCAGGGGGGACTCCTACGAGCAGTACTTC. Translation: CASRGDSYEQYF.

This clonotype was seen at least ten times. The rearrangement joins TRBV6-5 to TRBJ2-7; 8 bases align to TRBD2. Germline CDR1 and CDR2: MNHEY and SVGAGI. Trimming took 0 bases from V and 3 from J; bases not matched to a gene: 7. The CDR3 consists of 16 residues. The CDR3 nucleotides are TGTGCCAGCAGTTACTCACCGGGACTAGGTGGCTACGAGCAGTACTTC. It translates to CASSYSPGLGGYEQYF.

This clonotype was counted ten times or more. The chain joins TRBV29-1 to TRBJ2-7, with TRBD1 identical over 8 bases. Germline V gene sequence: CDR1 SQVTM, CDR2 ANQGSEA. There are 15 residues in the CDR3. V lost 3 bases to trimming and J lost 2 bases; unmatched junction nucleotides: 9. CDR3 nucleotides: TGCAGCGTTGAGGCCCAGGGGGCCGGGGCCTACGAGCAGTACTTC. Protein product: CSVEAQGAGAYEQYF.

As regards this clonotype: Just one base apart from a much larger clone, this may be a read error. The rearrangement links TRBV3-1 to TRBJ2-7; TRBD2 matches at 12 bases. CDR1 is LGHDT and CDR2 is YNNKEL in the germline V gene (reference sequence). This CDR3 spans 16 amino acids. CDR3 sequence: CASSRLAGVRTYEQNF. The CDR3 region has the DNA TGTGCCAGCAGCCGACTAGCGGGAGTGAGAACCTACGAGCAGAACTTC.

This clonotype was picked up many times. The rearrangement uses TRBV6-5 and TRBJ2-3; 10 positions match TRBD2. Per the germline V gene, CDR1 is MNHEY and CDR2 is SVGAGI. V lost 2 bases to trimming and J lost 4 bases; unmatched junction nucleotides: 6. The CDR3 totals 16 residues. The CDR3 DNA sequence: TGTGCCAGCAGTTACCTTACTAGCGGGAATGCAGATACGCAGTATTTT. This gives the protein CASSYLTSGNADTQYF.

The DNA of the CDR3 is TGTGCCAGCAGCGCGATCAACAGGGGCCAAGAGACCCAGTACTTC. Translated, it gives CASSAINRGQETQYF. This chain uses TRBV11-2 with TRBJ2-5; TRBD1 matches at 7 bases. J was trimmed by 1 base and V by 5 bases; bases with no gene match: 7. Looked up from germline, CDR1 is SGHAT and CDR2 is FQNNGV. The CDR3 runs 15 residues.

This clonotype has at least ten counts. The chain links TRBV12-3 or TRBV12-4 to TRBJ2-2, with no clear D. The V end lost 5 bases, the J end lost 4 bases, and 8 bases lay between the germline ends. This CDR3 region has 13 residues. The CDR3: CASSPFGTGELFF. In DNA form, the CDR3 reads TGTGCCAGCAGTCCCTTCGGCACCGGGGAGCTGTTTTTT.

V is TRBV20-1 and J is TRBJ2-1, with 13 nucleotides matching TRBD2. There are 15 residues in the CDR3. V shed 4 bases and J 10 bases; nucleotides not matched to a gene: 10. Looked up from germline, CDR1 is DFQATT and CDR2 is SNEGSKA (reference sequence). CDR3 residues: CSATTSGRAGREQFF. Written as DNA, the CDR3 is TGCAGTGCTACCACTAGCGGGAGGGCCGGGAGGGAGCAGTTCTTC.

This clonotype turned up a few times. V usage is TRBV2 and J usage is TRBJ2-7, with 10 bases that match TRBD2. CDR1 and CDR2 from the germline V gene are SNHLY and FYNNEI. The CDR3 is made up of 19 amino acids. Trimming at V came to 2 bases and at J to 0 bases, leaving 13 bases not matched to a gene. Written as DNA, the CDR3 is TGTGCCAGCAGTGAATCTCCCGGCTGGAGCGGGAGGGCCTCCTACGAGCAGTACTTC. Protein sequence: CASSESPGWSGRASYEQYF.

This clonotype was detected many times. The germline gene is not matched at one end of the junction; a read error may be the cause. The chain joins TRBV27 to TRBJ2-3; D is ambiguous. This CDR3 is built from 15 residues. Germline V gene data show CDR1 as MNHEY and CDR2 as SMNVEV (reference sequence). CDR3 bases: TGCGCCAGCAGCTTGGGAACTACTAGCACAGATACGCAGTATTTT. It specifies CASSLGTTSTDTQYF.

Comments on this clonotype: A much more abundant neighbour one base away suggests this may be a read error. This chain joins TRBV12-3 or TRBV12-4 and TRBJ2-1; D not certain. Trimming pared 1 base from V and 2 bases from J, leaving 9 bases between. The CDR3 loop spans 15 amino acids. The CDR3 bases are TGTGCCAGCAGTTTAGGTTTCGGCGCCTACAATGAGCAGTTCTTC. It encodes CASSLGFGAYNEQFF.

This clonotype was counted a single time. The gene calls are TRBV6-1 and TRBJ2-5; a weak D match, TRBD1 (6 bases). CDR3 length equals 14 residues. Germline values: CDR1 MNHNS, CDR2 SASEGT. V lost 5 bases, J lost 3 bases, and 13 bases lay in between. The CDR3 here is CASSTSGTKETQYF. The CDR3 nucleotides read TGTGCCAGCAGTACATCCGGGACAAAAGAGACCCAGTACTTC.

The table lists this clonotype with many counts. CDR3 nucleotides: TGTGCCAGCAGTTTCCCTACATTCTCGTACAATGAGCAGTTCTTC. Translation gives CASSFPTFSYNEQFF. The gene calls are TRBV12-3 or TRBV12-4 and TRBJ2-1; D remains ambiguous. There are 15 residues in the CDR3. V lost 3 bases and J 4 bases, leaving 13 bases between the germline ends.